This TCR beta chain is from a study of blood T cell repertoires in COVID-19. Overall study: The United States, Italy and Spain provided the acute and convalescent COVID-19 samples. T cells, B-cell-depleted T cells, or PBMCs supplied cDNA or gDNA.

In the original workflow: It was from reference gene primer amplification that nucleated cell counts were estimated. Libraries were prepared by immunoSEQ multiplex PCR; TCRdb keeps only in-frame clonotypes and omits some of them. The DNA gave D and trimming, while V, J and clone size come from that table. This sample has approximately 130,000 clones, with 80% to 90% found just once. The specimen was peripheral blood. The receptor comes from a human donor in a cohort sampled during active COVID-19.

CDR3 region: CASPFNEQFF. Written as DNA, the CDR3 is TGCGCCAGCCCCTTCAATGAGCAGTTCTTC. V gene TRBV23-1 combines with J gene TRBJ2-1; D is undetermined. TRBV23-1 is treated as an ORF (open reading frame) with a function not yet certain. The CDR3 contains 10 residues. V lost 8 bases and J lost 6, with 5 bases in between.